The T cell receptor (beta chain) under discussion was sequenced for a study of T-cell memory formation after mild COVID-19. Study-level findings and limits: CD4+ contracting clones were mainly CM and EM; CD8+ ones, EMRA.

Notes on this clonotype: Its antigen remains unidentified.

From the 5' RACE reads, TCRdb called clonotypes with MiXCR, one entry per CDR3 protein. Of roughly 170,000 distinct CDR3 sequences in the sample, over 20% were seen once. V lost 1 base and J lost 6; bases outside the gene matches: 6. The CDR3 is made up of 15 amino acids. Germline loops: CDR1 MGHRA, CDR2 YSYEKL. The receptor's source is an adult woman who had mild COVID-19 (a few samples of this study predate the infection). Cell type and time point are not known. Material: PBMCs or a T cell subset sorted from them (not recorded which). The chain couples TRBV4-1 to TRBJ2-3, with 8 bases identical to TRBD2. Here the CDR3 reads CASSQVHGGVDTQYF. The CDR3 nucleotides read TGCGCCAGCAGCCAAGTGCACGGGGGGGTGGATACGCAGTATTTT.